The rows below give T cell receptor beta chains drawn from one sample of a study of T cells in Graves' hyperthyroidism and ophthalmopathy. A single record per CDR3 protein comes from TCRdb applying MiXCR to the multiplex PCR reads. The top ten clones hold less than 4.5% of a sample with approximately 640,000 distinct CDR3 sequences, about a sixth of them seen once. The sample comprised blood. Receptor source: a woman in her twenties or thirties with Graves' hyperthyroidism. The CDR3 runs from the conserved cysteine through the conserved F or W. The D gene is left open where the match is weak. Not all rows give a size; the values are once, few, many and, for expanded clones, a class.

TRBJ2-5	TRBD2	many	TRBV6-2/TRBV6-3	TGTGCCAGCAGTTCCACGGGACTAGCGGGATCGACCCAGTACTTC	CASSSTGLAGSTQYF
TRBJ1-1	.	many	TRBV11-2	TGTGCCAGCAGCTTAGGGGGGCTTGAAGCTTTCTTT	CASSLGGLEAFF
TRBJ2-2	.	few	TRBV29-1	TGCAGCGTAGATAGCCCATCCGGGGAGCTGTTTTTT	CSVDSPSGELFF
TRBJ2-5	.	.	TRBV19	TGTGCCAGTAGTATGGGGAGCGAGGAGACCCAGTACTTC	CASSMGSEETQYF
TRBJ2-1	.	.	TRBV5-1	TGCGCCAGCAGCTTGAAACCTACAGAGAACTACAATGAGCAGTTCTTC	CASSLKPTENYNEQFF
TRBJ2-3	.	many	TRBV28	TGTGCCAGCATTCGGACAGATACGCAGTATTTT	CASIRTDTQYF
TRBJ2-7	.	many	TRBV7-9	TGTGCCAGCAGCTCATCTAACTCCTACGAGCAGTACTTC	CASSSSNSYEQYF
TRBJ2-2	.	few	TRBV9	TGTGCCAGCAGCCTAGGGGAGGGGGCCGGGGAGCTGTTTTTT	CASSLGEGAGELFF
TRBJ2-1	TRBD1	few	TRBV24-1	TGTGCCACCAGTTCCGGGACAGGGACCCCTCGGTACAATGAGCAGTTCTTC	CATSSGTGTPRYNEQFF
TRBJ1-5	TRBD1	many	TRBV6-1	TGTGCCAGCAGTTATACAGGGGAAAAGCCCCAGCATTTT	CASSYTGEKPQHF
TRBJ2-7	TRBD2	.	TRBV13	TGTGCCAGCAGCCTAGGAAGCGGGATCCCGTACGAGCAGTACTTC	CASSLGSGIPYEQYF
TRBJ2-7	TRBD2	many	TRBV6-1	TGTGCCAGCAGGAAGGCCATGACTAGCGGGAGGAGCCACGAGCAGTACTTC	CASRKAMTSGRSHEQYF
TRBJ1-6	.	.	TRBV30	TGTGCCTGGAGTTTGGGTGGTAATTCACCCCTCCACTTT	CAWSLGGNSPLHF
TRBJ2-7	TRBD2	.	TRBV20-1	TGCAGTGCTAGCGGTTCGCTAGCGGGAGACGAGCAGTACTTC	CSASGSLAGDEQYF
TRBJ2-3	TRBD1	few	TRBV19	TGTGCCAGTACCCCATACCTGACAGGGGCTAGCACAGATACGCAGTATTTT	CASTPYLTGASTDTQYF
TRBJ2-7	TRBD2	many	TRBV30	TGTGCCTGGAGTGTTGGGAGGGTCGCAGAGCAGTACTTC	CAWSVGRVAEQYF
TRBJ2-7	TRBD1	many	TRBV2	TGTGCCAGCACCTCGACAGGGGACAGCTACGAGCAGTACTTC	CASTSTGDSYEQYF
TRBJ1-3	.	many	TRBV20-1	TGCAGTGCTAGAGCGGGCACGACCTCTGGAAACACCATATATTTT	CSARAGTTSGNTIYF
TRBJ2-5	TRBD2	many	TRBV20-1	TGCAGCGCAAGACAAATGACTAGCGGGGGACAAGAGACCCAGTACTTC	CSARQMTSGGQETQYF
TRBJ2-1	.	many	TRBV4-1	TGCGCCAGCACAGCAGGGGATGAGCAGTTCTTC	CASTAGDEQFF
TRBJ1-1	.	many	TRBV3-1	TGTGCCAGCAGCCAAGGGGGGCAGGGCGTACCTGAAGCTTTCTTT	CASSQGGQGVPEAFF
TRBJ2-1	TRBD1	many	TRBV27	TGTGCCAGCAGTTCGGGACAGCCCCCCAATGAGCAGTTCTTC	CASSSGQPPNEQFF
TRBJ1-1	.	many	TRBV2	TGTGCCAGCAGTGATGTCGCGGGGTTGAACACTGAAGCTTTCTTT	CASSDVAGLNTEAFF
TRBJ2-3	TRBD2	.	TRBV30	TGTGCCTGGACTCCGACTAGCTTAAGCACAGATACGCAGTATTTT	CAWTPTSLSTDTQYF
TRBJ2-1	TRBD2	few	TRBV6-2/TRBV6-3	TGTGCCAGCAGGACTAGCGGGAGGGACAATGAGCAGTTCTTC	CASRTSGRDNEQFF
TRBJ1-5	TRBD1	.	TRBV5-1	TGCGCCAGCAGCTGGACAGGGAGGGCACTGGGGCCCCAGCATTTT	CASSWTGRALGPQHF
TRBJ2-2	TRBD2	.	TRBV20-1	TGCAGTGCTGCTACCGGGACTAGCGGGAGTCCCGGGGAGCTGTTTTTT	CSAATGTSGSPGELFF
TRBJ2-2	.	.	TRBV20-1	TGCAGTGCTAGGGAACAGGAGAACACCGGGGAGCTGTTTTTT	CSAREQENTGELFF
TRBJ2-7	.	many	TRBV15	TGTGCCACCAGCTTACGGGACGAACACTACGAGCAGTACTTC	CATSLRDEHYEQYF
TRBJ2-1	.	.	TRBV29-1	TGCAGCGTTTCCGGGACCGGTAGGGCCGATGAGCAGTTCTTC	CSVSGTGRADEQFF
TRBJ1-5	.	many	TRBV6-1	TGTGCCAGCAGCAGCTTCGGAAGGGGCAATCAGCCCCAGCATTTT	CASSSFGRGNQPQHF
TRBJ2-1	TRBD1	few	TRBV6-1	TGTGCCAGCAGTAGAAAGGACAGGGGGCTCTACAATGAGCAGTTCTTC	CASSRKDRGLYNEQFF
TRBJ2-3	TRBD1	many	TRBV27	TGTGCCAGCAGGACAGGGTTGAGCACAGATACGCAGTATTTT	CASRTGLSTDTQYF
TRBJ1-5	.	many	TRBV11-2	TGTGCCAGCAGCTATATGGGGGATAGTCAGCCCCAGCATTTT	CASSYMGDSQPQHF
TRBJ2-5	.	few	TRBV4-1	TGCGCCAGCAATACTCAAGTGGGGGAGACCCAGTACTTC	CASNTQVGETQYF
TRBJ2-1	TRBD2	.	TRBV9	TGTGCCAGCAGCCCACTCTCGCGGGGGACCGATGAGCAGTTCTTC	CASSPLSRGTDEQFF
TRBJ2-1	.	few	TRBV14	TGTGCCAGCAGCCAAGAACAGGGTCGGGAGCAGTTCTTC	CASSQEQGREQFF
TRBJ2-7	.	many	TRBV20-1	TGCAGTGCTAGAGGACAGGGACTTCCCTCCTACGAGCAGTACTTC	CSARGQGLPSYEQYF
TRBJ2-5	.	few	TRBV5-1	TGCGCCAGCAGCTTGCTCGGGGGAGATCAAGAGACCCAGTACTTC	CASSLLGGDQETQYF
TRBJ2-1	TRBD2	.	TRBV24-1	TGTGCCACCAGTACTAGCGGGAGTCGTGGTGAGCAGTTCTTC	CATSTSGSRGEQFF
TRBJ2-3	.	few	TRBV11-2	TGTGCCAGCAGCACGGCCGGGGGCGGGAGATCCGCAGATACGCAGTATTTT	CASSTAGGGRSADTQYF
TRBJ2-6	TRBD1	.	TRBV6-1	TGTGCCAGCAGTGACAGACAGGGGGCGCGTGGGGCCAACGTCCTGACTTTC	CASSDRQGARGANVLTF
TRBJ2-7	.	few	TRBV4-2	TGTGCCAGCAGCCAAGGGGGTAGCCGCGAGCAGTACTTC	CASSQGGSREQYF
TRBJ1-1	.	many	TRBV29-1	TGCAGCGCAGAAGTCAGGAACACTGAAGCTTTCTTT	CSAEVRNTEAFF
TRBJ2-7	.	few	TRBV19	TGTGCCAGTAAACCCGGGACGGGTAGCTCCTACGAGCAGTACTTC	CASKPGTGSSYEQYF
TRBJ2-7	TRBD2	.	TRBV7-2	TGTGCCAGCAGCCCAAGCGGGAAGGCGGGCTACGAGCAGTACTTC	CASSPSGKAGYEQYF
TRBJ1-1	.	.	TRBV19	TGTGCCAGTAGTATACTAGTCGGACCCGCGAACACTGAAGCTTTCTTT	CASSILVGPANTEAFF
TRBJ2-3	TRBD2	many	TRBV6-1	TGTGCCAGCAGTGAAGGGGGGGGTGTGGCAGATACGCAGTATTTT	CASSEGGGVADTQYF
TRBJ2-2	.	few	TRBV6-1	TGTGCCAGCAGAAACAGGGTCACCGGGGAGCTGTTTTTT	CASRNRVTGELFF
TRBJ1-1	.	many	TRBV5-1	TGCGCCAGCAGCTCGGCGTACACTGAAGCTTTCTTT	CASSSAYTEAFF
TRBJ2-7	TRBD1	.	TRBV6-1	TGTGCCAGCAGACCCCCCGACAGGGAATGGGACGAGCAGTACTTC	CASRPPDREWDEQYF
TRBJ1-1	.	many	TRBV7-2	TGTGCCAGCAGCTATCACGAGGGGACTGAAGCTTTCTTT	CASSYHEGTEAFF
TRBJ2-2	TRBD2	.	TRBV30	TGTGCCTGGAGTGTGCGGGAGGGCCCAGGCACCGGGGAGCTGTTTTTT	CAWSVREGPGTGELFF
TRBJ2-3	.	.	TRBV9	TGTGCCAGCAGCGTCTTGAGCGGAGGGAGCACAGATACGCAGTATTTT	CASSVLSGGSTDTQYF
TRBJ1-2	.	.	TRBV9	TGTGCCAGCAGCGTAGGGGTTGGAGGCTACACCTTC	CASSVGVGGYTF